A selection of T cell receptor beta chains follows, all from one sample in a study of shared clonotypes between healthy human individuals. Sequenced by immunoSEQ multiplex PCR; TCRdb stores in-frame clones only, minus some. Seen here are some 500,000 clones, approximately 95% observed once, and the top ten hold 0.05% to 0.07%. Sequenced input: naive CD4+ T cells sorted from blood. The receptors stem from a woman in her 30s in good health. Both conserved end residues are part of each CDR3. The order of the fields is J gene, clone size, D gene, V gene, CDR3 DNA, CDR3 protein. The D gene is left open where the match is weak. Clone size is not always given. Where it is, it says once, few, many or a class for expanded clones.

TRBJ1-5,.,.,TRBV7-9,TGTGCCAGCATCCGTTACCGGGACAAGAATCAGCCCCAGCATTTT,CASIRYRDKNQPQHF
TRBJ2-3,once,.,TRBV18,TGTGCCAGCTCACCACCGAGTGTGCAAGGCGCAGATACGCAGTATTTT,CASSPPSVQGADTQYF
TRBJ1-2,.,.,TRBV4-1,TGCGCCAGCAGCCAAGCCAGAGACCCCGGGGATGGCTACACCTTC,CASSQARDPGDGYTF
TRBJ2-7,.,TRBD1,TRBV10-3,TGTGCCATCAGCGCCGGAAAGGGACAGGGGGTTGGGGAGCAGTACTTC,CAISAGKGQGVGEQYF
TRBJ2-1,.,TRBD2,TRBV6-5,TGTGCCAGCAGTCATACTAGCGGGACCTACAATGAGCAGTTCTTC,CASSHTSGTYNEQFF
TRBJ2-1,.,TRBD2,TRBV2,TGTGCCAGCAGTGTACCTAGCGGGAGTCTCGATGAGCAGTTCTTC,CASSVPSGSLDEQFF
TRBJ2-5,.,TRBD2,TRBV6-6,TGTGCCAGCAGCGGGACTAGCGGGGGAAAAGAGACCCAGTACTTC,CASSGTSGGKETQYF
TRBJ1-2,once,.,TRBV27,TGTGCCAGCAGTTTTACAGGTCGTGGCTACACCTTC,CASSFTGRGYTF
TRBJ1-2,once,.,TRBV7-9,TGTGCCAGCAGCACTCCCCCGTTGACAGCCAACTATGGCTACACCTTC,CASSTPPLTANYGYTF
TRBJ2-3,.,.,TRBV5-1,TGCGCCAGCAGCTTGGCCGCGGTCACCACAGATACGCAGTATTTT,CASSLAAVTTDTQYF
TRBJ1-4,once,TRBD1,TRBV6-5,TGTGCCAGCAGTACCCTACAGGGGAGAGGTGAAAAACTGTTTTTT,CASSTLQGRGEKLFF
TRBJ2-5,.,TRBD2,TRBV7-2,TGTGCCAGCACCCCAGCGGGACTTCAAGAGACCCAGTACTTC,CASTPAGLQETQYF
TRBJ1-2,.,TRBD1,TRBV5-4,TGTGCCAGCAGCCTGGGACAGGGGAAGTATGGCTACACCTTC,CASSLGQGKYGYTF
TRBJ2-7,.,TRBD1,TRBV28,TGTGCCAGCAGTTTATTCGCGACAGGGTTCTACGAGCAGTACTTC,CASSLFATGFYEQYF
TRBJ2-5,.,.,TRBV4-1,TGCGCCAGCAGCCAAGATGCCCAGCAAGAGACCCAGTACTTC,CASSQDAQQETQYF
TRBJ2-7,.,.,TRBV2,TGTGCCAGCAGTGATTTGAGCAGGCCCTACGAGCAGTACTTC,CASSDLSRPYEQYF
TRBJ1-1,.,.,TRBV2,TGTGCCAGCATAATGACACAAAACACTGAAGCTTTCTTT,CASIMTQNTEAFF
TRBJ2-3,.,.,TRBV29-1,TGCAGCGTTGCCAACGCAGATACGCAGTATTTT,CSVANADTQYF
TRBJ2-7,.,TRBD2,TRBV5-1,TGCGCCAGCAGCTTGGCGGGGAAACTAGCGGGAGGCACTGGGGACTACTCTGTATACGAGCAGTACTTC,CASSLAGKLAGGTGDYSVYEQYF
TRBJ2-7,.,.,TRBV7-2,TGTGCCAGCAGCTTAGACATTTTCTACGAGCAGTACTTC,CASSLDIFYEQYF
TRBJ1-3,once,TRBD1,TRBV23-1,TGCGCCAGCAGTCACCCAGACGGACAGGATCCAAATGTGGACACCATATATTTT,CASSHPDGQDPNVDTIYF
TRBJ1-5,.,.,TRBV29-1,TGCAGCGATGACCCTCTTCCCCCAGTATGGCCCCAGCATTTT,CSDDPLPPVWPQHF
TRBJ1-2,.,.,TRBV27,TGTGCCAGCAGTCCCACGACGGATTACTATGGCTACACCTTC,CASSPTTDYYGYTF
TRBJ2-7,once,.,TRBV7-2,TGTGCCAGCAGCTTCAACAGGGCGGCGCAGCACGAGCAGTACTTC,CASSFNRAAQHEQYF
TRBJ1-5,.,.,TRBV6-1,TGTGCCAGCAGTGATATTCTAATTAGCAATCAGCCCCAGCATTTT,CASSDILISNQPQHF
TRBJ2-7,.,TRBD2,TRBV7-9,TGTGCCAGCAGCTTAATGGCGGGAGCTGGCGAGCAGTACTTC,CASSLMAGAGEQYF
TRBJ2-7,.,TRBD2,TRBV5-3,TGTGCCAGAAGCTTGGGGAGATCTAGCGGGAGGGCCCACGAGCAGTACTTC,CARSLGRSSGRAHEQYF